These 8 T cell receptor beta chains originate from one sample sequenced in a study of CD8 T cells in Susac syndrome. RNA totalling roughly 0.45 to 1 ug underwent reverse transcription with random hexamers. One entry per CDR3 protein results from TCRdb running MiXCR on the immunoSEQ multiplex PCR reads. This sample has 210,000 or so distinct CDR3 sequences, with more than 85% found just once. Sequencing was performed on CD8+ T cells from PBMCs. The source is a human donor with multiple sclerosis.

This sequence joins TRBV7-9 and TRBJ1-3; unclear D gene. Germline loops: CDR1 SEHNR, CDR2 FQNEAQ (reference sequence). This CDR3 contains 14 residues. V was trimmed by 6 bases and J by 0 bases, leaving 9 bases between them. The CDR3 nucleotides are TGTGCCAGCAGTCAAGTCCTCTCTGGAAACACCATATATTTT. It specifies CASSQVLSGNTIYF. Using reference TRBV7-9 and TRBJ1-3 for the parts outside the CDR3, the full variable domain is DTGVSQNPRHKITKRGQNVTFRCDPISEHNRLYWYRQTLGQGPEFLTYFQNEAQLEKSRLLSDRFSAERPKGSFSTLEIQRTEQGDSAMYLCASSQVLSGNTIYFGEGSWLTVV.

This chain joins TRBV19 and TRBJ1-5, with D tentatively TRBD1 (5 bases). Germline V lookup: CDR1 LNHDA, CDR2 SQIVND (reference sequence). The ends were cut back, 2 bases at V and 2 bases at J, with 10 bases in the middle. The CDR3 has 15 amino acids. Here the CDR3 DNA reads TGTGCCAGTAGTATATCCCAGGGTGGCAATCAGCCCCAGCATTTT. Translating it yields CASSISQGGNQPQHF.

The chain employs TRBV27 and TRBJ2-7, with D unclear. V dropped 0 bases and J dropped 2 bases, with 11 bases sitting between them. The germline V gene encodes CDR1 MNHEY and CDR2 SMNVEV (reference sequence). This CDR3 is built from 15 residues. The CDR3 sequence: CASSLSIGTAYEQYF. The CDR3 DNA reads as TGTGCCAGCAGTTTATCGATCGGAACAGCCTACGAGCAGTACTTC.

V and J are TRBV29-1 and TRBJ2-7; 13 bases align to TRBD2. V trimming: 0 bases; J trimming: 5 bases; junction bases outside the gene matches: 4. The CDR3 totals 15 residues. Germline V gene data show CDR1 as SQVTM and CDR2 as ANQGSEA. The CDR3 protein is CSVEDLGTSGNEQYF. The CDR3 DNA reads TGCAGCGTTGAAGATCTGGGGACTAGCGGGAACGAGCAGTACTTC.

The V call is TRBV12-3 or TRBV12-4, the J call TRBJ2-5; 9 bases agree with TRBD1. V trimming: 3 bases; J trimming: 9 bases; junction bases outside the gene matches: 14. There are 16 residues in the CDR3. CDR3 DNA sequence: TGTGCCAGCAGTTTTTTCCGGGACAGGGACCCCAGGGCCCAGTACTTC. Protein sequence: CASSFFRDRDPRAQYF.

The chain employs TRBV6-5 and TRBJ1-2, with TRBD1 identical over 7 bases. J lost 1 base, V lost 5 bases, and 4 bases had no gene match. The length of the CDR3 is 14 residues. CDR1 is MNHEY, CDR2 SVGAGI, per germline. CDR3 in amino acids: CASSTRQGNYGYTF. CDR3 nucleotides: TGTGCCAGCAGTACCCGACAGGGTAACTATGGCTACACCTTC.

The rearrangement joins TRBV19 to TRBJ2-3; weak D call: TRBD2 (7 bases). The CDR3 has 15 residues. V was cut by 5 bases and J by 6 bases, with 18 bases left in between. Germline loops: CDR1 LNHDA, CDR2 SQIVND (reference sequence). CDR3 in amino acids: CASSGRGGAADTQYF. The CDR3 coding sequence is TGTGCCAGTAGTGGCCGTGGGGGGGCAGCCGATACGCAGTATTTT.

The V and J genes are TRBV5-1 and TRBJ2-1; no firm D call. V was trimmed by 1 base and J by 6 bases, leaving 8 bases between them. Germline-derived CDR1 and CDR2 are SGHRS and YFSETQ. The CDR3 sequence is 13 residues long. CDR3 bases: TGCGCCAGCAGCTTGACCGCCCTCAATGAGCAGTTCTTC. This sequence encodes CASSLTALNEQFF.